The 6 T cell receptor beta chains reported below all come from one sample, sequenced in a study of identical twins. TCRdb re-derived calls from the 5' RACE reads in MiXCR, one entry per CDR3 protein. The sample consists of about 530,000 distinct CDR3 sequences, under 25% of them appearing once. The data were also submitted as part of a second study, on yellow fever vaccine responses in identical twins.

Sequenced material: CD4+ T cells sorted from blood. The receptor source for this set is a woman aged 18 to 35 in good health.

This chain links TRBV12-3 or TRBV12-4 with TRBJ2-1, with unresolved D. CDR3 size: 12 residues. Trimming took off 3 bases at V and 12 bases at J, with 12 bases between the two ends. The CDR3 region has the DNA TGTGCCAGCAGTTTTTCCCAGGTCGCGCAGTTCTTC. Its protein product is CASSFSQVAQFF.

CDR3 residues: CASTVETGVSYEQYF. For the CDR3, the DNA is TGTGCCAGCACCGTCGAGACAGGGGTATCCTACGAGCAGTACTTC. This sequence joins TRBV28 and TRBJ2-7, with TRBD1 matching over 8 bases. This CDR3 is 15 amino acids long. Germline CDR1 is MDHEN and CDR2 is SYDVKM. With V trimmed by 7 bases and J by 1 base, 9 bases remained unmatched. Drawing the rest from reference TRBV28 and TRBJ2-7, the complete variable domain is DVKVTQSSRYLVKRTGEKVFLECVQDMDHENMFWYRQDPGLGLRLIYFSYDVKMKEKGDIPEGYSVSREKKERFSLILESASTNQTSMYLCASTVETGVSYEQYFGPGTRLTVT.

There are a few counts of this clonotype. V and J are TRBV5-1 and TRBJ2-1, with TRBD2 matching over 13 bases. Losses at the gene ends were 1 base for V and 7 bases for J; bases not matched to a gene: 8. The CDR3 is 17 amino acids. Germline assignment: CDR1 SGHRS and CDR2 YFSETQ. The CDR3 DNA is TGCGCCAGCAGCTTGCCGAGGACTAGCGGGAGTGATAATGAGCAGTTCTTC. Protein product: CASSLPRTSGSDNEQFF.

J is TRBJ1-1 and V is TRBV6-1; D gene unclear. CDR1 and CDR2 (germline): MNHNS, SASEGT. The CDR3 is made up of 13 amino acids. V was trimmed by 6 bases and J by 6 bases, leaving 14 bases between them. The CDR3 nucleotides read TGTGCCAGCAGACCACGGGCGATTGCTGAAGCTTTCTTT. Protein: CASRPRAIAEAFF.

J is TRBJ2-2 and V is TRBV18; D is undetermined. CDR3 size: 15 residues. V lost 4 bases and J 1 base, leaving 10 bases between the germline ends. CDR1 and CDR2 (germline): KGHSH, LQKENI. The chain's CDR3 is CASSLQSGNTGELFF. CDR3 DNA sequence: TGTGCCAGCTCACTACAATCAGGGAACACCGGGGAGCTGTTTTTT.

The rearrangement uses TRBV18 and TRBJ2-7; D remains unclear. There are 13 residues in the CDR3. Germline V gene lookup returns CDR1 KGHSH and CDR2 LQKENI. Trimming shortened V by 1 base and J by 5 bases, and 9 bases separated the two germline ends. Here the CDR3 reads CASSPREAHEQYF. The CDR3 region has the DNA TGTGCCAGCTCACCACGTGAGGCTCACGAGCAGTACTTC.